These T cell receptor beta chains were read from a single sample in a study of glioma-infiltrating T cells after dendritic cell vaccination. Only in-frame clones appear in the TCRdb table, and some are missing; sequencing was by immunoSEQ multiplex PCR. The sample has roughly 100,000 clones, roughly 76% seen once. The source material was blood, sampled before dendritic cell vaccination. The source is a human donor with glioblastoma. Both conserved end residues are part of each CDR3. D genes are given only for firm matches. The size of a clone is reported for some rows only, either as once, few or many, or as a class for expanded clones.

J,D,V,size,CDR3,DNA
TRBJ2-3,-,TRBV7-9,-,CASSLAGARRDTQYF,TGTGCCAGCAGCTTAGCTGGGGCGCGAAGAGATACGCAGTATTTT
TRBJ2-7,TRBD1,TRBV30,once,CACLGQGLEQYF,TGTGCCTGCCTTGGACAGGGGCTTGAGCAGTACTTC
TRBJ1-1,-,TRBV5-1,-,CASSLGRGGMTEAFF,TGCGCCAGCAGCTTGGGACGGGGGGGAATGACTGAAGCTTTCTTT
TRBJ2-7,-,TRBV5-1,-,CASSLWGTYEQYF,TGCGCCAGCAGCTTGTGGGGCACCTACGAGCAGTACTTC
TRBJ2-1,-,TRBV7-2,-,CASSMDSLRVANEQFF,TGTGCCAGCAGCATGGACAGTTTAAGGGTAGCGAATGAGCAGTTCTTC
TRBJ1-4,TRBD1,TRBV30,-,CAWSAGQGGEKLFF,TGTGCCTGGAGTGCGGGACAGGGTGGGGAAAAACTGTTTTTT
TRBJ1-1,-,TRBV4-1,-,CASSHPGRPNTEAFF,TGTGCCAGCAGCCACCCTGGGAGACCTAACACTGAAGCTTTCTTT
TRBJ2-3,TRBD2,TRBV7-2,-,CASSSGLARDTQYF,TGTGCCAGCAGCTCGGGACTAGCGAGAGATACGCAGTATTTT
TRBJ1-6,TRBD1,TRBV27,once,CASRQGAPYNSPLHF,TGTGCCAGCAGGCAGGGGGCGCCTTATAATTCACCCCTCCACTTT
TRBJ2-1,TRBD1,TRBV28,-,CASSFWQGARNEQFF,TGTGCCAGCAGTTTTTGGCAGGGGGCAAGGAATGAGCAGTTCTTC
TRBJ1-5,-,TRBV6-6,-,CASMTGNQPQHF,TGTGCCAGCATGACAGGTAATCAGCCCCAGCATTTT
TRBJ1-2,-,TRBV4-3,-,CASSQDTASVGYGYTF,TGCGCCAGCAGCCAAGATACGGCCAGCGTGGGCTATGGCTACACCTTC
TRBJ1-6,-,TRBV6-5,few,CASSRTDNSPLHF,TGTGCCAGCAGTAGGACAGATAATTCACCCCTCCACTTT
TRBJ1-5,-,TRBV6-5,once,CASSSLQGQPQHF,TGTGCCAGCAGTAGCCTACAGGGTCAGCCCCAGCATTTT
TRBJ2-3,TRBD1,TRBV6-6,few,CASSPRQGADTQYF,TGTGCCAGCAGTCCAAGACAGGGGGCAGATACGCAGTATTTT
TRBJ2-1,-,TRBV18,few,CASSPTGGGFSREQFF,TGTGCCAGCTCACCGACTGGTGGCGGATTTTCGCGTGAGCAGTTCTTC
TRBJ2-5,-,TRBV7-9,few,CASSSPRGQQEETQYF,TGTGCCAGCAGCTCCCCTCGCGGACAGCAGGAAGAGACCCAGTACTTC